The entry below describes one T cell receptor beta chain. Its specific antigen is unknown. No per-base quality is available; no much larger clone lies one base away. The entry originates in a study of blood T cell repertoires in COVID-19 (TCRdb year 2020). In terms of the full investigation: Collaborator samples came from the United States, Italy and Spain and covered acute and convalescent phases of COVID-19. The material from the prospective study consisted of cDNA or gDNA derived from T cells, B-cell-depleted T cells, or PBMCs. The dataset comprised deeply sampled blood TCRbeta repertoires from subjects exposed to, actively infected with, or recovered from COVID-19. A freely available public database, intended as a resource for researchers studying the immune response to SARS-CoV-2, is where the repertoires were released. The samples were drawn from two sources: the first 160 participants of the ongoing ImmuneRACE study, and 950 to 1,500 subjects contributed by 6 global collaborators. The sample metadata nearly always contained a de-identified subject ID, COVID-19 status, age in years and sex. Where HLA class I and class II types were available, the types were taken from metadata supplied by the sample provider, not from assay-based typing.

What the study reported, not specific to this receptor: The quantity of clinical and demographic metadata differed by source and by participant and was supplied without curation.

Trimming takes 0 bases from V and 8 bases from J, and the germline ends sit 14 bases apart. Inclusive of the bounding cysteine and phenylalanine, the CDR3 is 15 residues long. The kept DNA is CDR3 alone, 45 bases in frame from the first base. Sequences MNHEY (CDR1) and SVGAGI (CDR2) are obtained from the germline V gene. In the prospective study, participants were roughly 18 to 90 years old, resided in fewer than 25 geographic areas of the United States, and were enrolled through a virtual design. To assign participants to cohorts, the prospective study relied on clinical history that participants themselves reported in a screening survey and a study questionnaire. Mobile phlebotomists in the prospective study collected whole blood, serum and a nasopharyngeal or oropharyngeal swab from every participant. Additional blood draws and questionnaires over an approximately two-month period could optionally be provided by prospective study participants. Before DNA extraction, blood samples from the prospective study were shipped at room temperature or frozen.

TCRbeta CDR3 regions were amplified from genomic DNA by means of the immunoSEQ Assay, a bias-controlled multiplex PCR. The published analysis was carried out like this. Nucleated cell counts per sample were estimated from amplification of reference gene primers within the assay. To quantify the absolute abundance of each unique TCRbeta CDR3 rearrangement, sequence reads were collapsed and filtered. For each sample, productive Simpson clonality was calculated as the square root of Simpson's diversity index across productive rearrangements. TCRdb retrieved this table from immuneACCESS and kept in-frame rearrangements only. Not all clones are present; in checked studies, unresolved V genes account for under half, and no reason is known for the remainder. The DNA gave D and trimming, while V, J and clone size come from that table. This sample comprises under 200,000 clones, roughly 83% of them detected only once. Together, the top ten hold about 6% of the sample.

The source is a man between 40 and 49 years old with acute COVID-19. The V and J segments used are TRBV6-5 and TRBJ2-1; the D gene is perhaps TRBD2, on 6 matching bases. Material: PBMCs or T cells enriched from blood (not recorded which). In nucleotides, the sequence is TGTGCCAGCAGTTACTCTTCCGGGAGAAGGGATGAGCAGTTCTTC. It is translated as CASSYSSGRRDEQFF.